The source of this T cell receptor beta chain is a study of blood T cell repertoires in COVID-19. Study context: Specimens from acute and convalescent COVID-19 originated in the United States, Italy and Spain. T cells, B-cell-depleted T cells, or PBMCs provided the cDNA or gDNA that served as material.

This CDR3 contains 13 residues. V lost 2 bases and J 8 bases, leaving 13 bases between the germline ends. In germline, CDR1 is SGHDT, CDR2 YYEEEE. Per the authors' pipeline: Estimation of nucleated cell counts was performed using reference gene primer amplification. Assay used: immunoSEQ multiplex PCR; TCRdb lists only in-frame clones, some missing. That table gives V, J and clone size, and the DNA gave D and trimming. The sample records roughly 80,000 clones, 86% being singletons. The sequencing input was peripheral blood. This TCR was recovered from a man older than 75 in a cohort sampled during active COVID-19. V usage is TRBV5-6 and J usage is TRBJ2-5; TRBD1 might be the D (6 bases). The CDR3 sequence: CASSFDDRKTQYF. The CDR3 nucleotides are TGTGCCAGCAGCTTTGATGACAGGAAAACCCAGTACTTC.